Sequencing of this T cell receptor (beta chain) was carried out in a study of CD8+ T cells in alopecia areata (dated by TCRdb to 2017 to 2018). For the study in its entirety: The treated patients, all with moderate-to-severe alopecia areata, were enrolled in an open-label pilot trial of oral tofacitinib given at 5 to 10 mg twice daily. Patients received tofacitinib for 6 to 18 months and were then followed off drug for 6 months to check for delayed response and recurrence. Disease severity in treated patients was measured with the SALT score, which quantifies the percentage of affected scalp surface area. The study used high-throughput TCRbeta sequencing to examine T cell clonal expansion in alopecia areata, in both the C3H/HeJ mouse model and human patients. On the human side, TCRbeta sequencing was run on scalp tissue and on sorted CD4+ and CD8+ peripheral blood T cells from healthy controls and from alopecia areata patients with either patchy or totalis/universalis disease. Tofacitinib-treated patients had biopsies at baseline and at 4 and 24 weeks of treatment, with a later scalp biopsy in several patients. Clonality in the scalp was compared among normal scalp (n=4), patchy alopecia areata scalp (n=8), and alopecia totalis/universalis scalp (n=8). RNA was obtained with the PAXgene miRNA kit for fixed scalp, the miRNeasy kit for PBMCs, and the RNeasy kit for mouse skin. Amplification of TCRbeta CDR3 regions was done by immunoSEQ multiplex PCR using 35 Vbeta forward primers and 13 Jbeta reverse primers.

Note on this clone: The target of this receptor is not known. Base quality data are lacking; no much larger clone is found one base away.

Libraries were prepared through the immunoSEQ multiplex PCR assay. To provide template for TCR sequencing, every sample had RNA extracted and reverse transcribed into cDNA. First-strand cDNA was synthesized with SuperScript III using a 2:1 mix of oligo-dT and random hexamers. A synthetic immune receptor repertoire was used to measure amplification bias, and any remaining bias was corrected computationally. The original methods were these. Raw reads were preprocessed to remove errors, and CDR3 was defined according to IMGT conventions as the region from the conserved cysteine to phenylalanine. Clonality was computed as 1 minus the Shannon entropy, with the entropy normalized by log2 of the number of productive unique TCRs. Whether scalp clones were CD4 or CD8 was inferred by matching scalp TCRbeta sequences against CD4 and CD8 repertoires sorted from blood. This immuneACCESS table, as held by TCRdb, lists in-frame sequences with V and J called but not all clones. Of the missing ones, under half trace to an unresolved V gene in checked studies; the others have no known cause. D and trimming come from the DNA, and the V and J calls and clone size come from that table. The sample table contains 150,000 to 200,000 clones; only one count was recorded for roughly 61% of them. The top ten hold around 13% of the sample.

The CDR3 goes from the cysteine to the phenylalanine over 15 residues. The retained sequence is limited to the CDR3, 45 bases, with the frame set at the first base. Germline trimming: 1 base from V, 8 bases from J; junction bases outside gene matches: 7. The germline V gene encodes CDR1 LNHNV and CDR2 YYDKDF (reference sequence). The full study reports these points: TCR sequences shared between patients were less clear than in mice, possibly partly because of HLA diversity in the patient population. Many expanded lesional clones persisted in scalp and blood during tofacitinib treatment, which may partly explain relapse after stopping treatment. Resident alphabeta T cells in normal human skin are also sequenced, complicating scalp TCR repertoire analysis, unlike mouse skin dominated by gammadelta T cells. Compared with normal scalp, lesional scalp, particularly in alopecia totalis/universalis, had higher clonality and more expanded CD8+ clones, which suggests antigenic drive. Tofacitinib significantly lowered scalp clonality and the number of expanded CD8+ clones among the top 100 scalp clones. Because the treated cohort was small and had just a single nonresponder, larger studies are needed to establish links between baseline CD8+ expansion and response.

Interpreted using the paper, the time point label stands for: about 25 weeks on oral tofacitinib. This specimen's treatment or condition label, per the study, means: oral pan-JAK inhibitor, 5-10 mg twice daily. From alopecia areata patients, peripheral blood was collected along with lesional scalp punch biopsies. PBMCs were isolated by density centrifugation and stained for CD3, CD4 and CD8, after which CD4+ and CD8+ T cells were sorted on a FACSAria. Rearrangement joined TRBV15 to TRBJ1-4; TRBD1 fits 7 bases in the junction. The clonotype originates from a human donor with alopecia areata. Sample: CD8+ T cells sorted from blood, taken at week 24, from a patient treated with tofacitinib. In nucleotides, the sequence is TGTGCCACCAGCAGAGCTGACAGGGCGAAGGAAAAACTGTTTTTT. Translated, this gives CATSRADRAKEKLFF.